This T cell receptor (beta chain) is drawn from a study of blood T cell repertoires in COVID-19 (dated by TCRdb to the early 2020s). Some background on the complete study: Samples covering the acute and convalescent phases of COVID-19 were provided by collaborators in the United States, Italy and Spain. The repertoires were released in a freely available public database meant as a resource for research on the immune response to SARS-CoV-2. Where available, HLA class I and class II types were obtained from metadata supplied by the sample provider rather than from assay-based typing. Deeply sampled blood TCRbeta repertoires from subjects exposed to, actively infected with, or recovered from COVID-19 were included in the dataset. The samples were drawn from the first 160 participants of the ongoing ImmuneRACE study and from over 950 subjects provided by 6 global collaborators. The sample metadata nearly always contained a de-identified subject ID, COVID-19 status, age in years and sex. The prospective study material was composed of cDNA or gDNA derived from T cells, B-cell-depleted T cells, or PBMCs. The investigation overall reported the following: The quantity of clinical and demographic metadata differed by source and by participant and was supplied without curation.

Notes on this clone: The antigen it recognizes is unknown. The sample holds no much larger clone one base away, and base qualities are not on file.

Inclusive of the bounding cysteine and phenylalanine, the CDR3 is 13 residues long. Only CDR3 DNA is held: 39 bases, read in frame from base 1. Between the V and J ends, shortened by 3 bases and 8 bases respectively, the junction contains 13 bases. The germline V gene encodes CDR1 KGHSH and CDR2 LQKENI. Collaborating institutions collected whole blood in K2EDTA tubes following their own protocols. For TCRbeta analysis, collaborator samples were shipped as frozen whole blood, as isolated PBMCs, or as DNA extracted from either sample type. The immunoSEQ Assay, a bias-controlled multiplex PCR, was used to amplify TCRbeta CDR3 regions from genomic DNA. Under the source paper's analysis protocol: Within the assay, amplification of reference gene primers was used to estimate how many nucleated cells each sample contained. To quantify the absolute abundance of each unique TCRbeta CDR3 rearrangement, sequence reads were collapsed and filtered. Productive Simpson clonality was computed per sample as the square root of Simpson's diversity index over productive rearrangements. Not all clones reach the TCRdb copy of this immuneACCESS table, which keeps in-frame sequences only. Checked studies attribute under half of the gap to unresolved V genes and leave the rest unexplained. That table gives V, J and clone size, and the DNA gave D and trimming. Here the sample has 130,000 or so clones; approximately 88% occur a single time. The ten most abundant clones make up 9% to 12% of the sample.

The rearranged chain carries TRBV18 and TRBJ1-1; the D gene is unclear. Sequenced sample: peripheral blood. The sequence came from a man aged 45 to 65 with acute or convalescent COVID-19. For the CDR3, the sequence is CASSPQSTAEAFF. Here is the DNA: TGTGCCAGCTCACCGCAGAGTACAGCAGAAGCTTTCTTT.